Each of the 32 T cell receptor beta chains below was sequenced from the same sample in a study of blood T cell repertoires in COVID-19. Using immunoSEQ multiplex PCR, the repertoire was profiled, and TCRdb retains in-frame clones only, with some absent. This table holds some 190,000 clones, 70% to 90% found once. The source material was peripheral blood. The receptors originated from a human donor with active or convalescent COVID-19. The donor label of this sample is uncertain.

V usage is TRBV4-2 and J usage is TRBJ1-5; D is uncertain. In germline, CDR1 is LGHNA, CDR2 YNFKEQ. Deletions cut 0 bases from V and 2 bases from J, with 8 bases between. CDR3 size: 15 residues. CDR3 sequence (DNA): TGTGCCAGCAGCCAAGAGTGGCGGGGCAATCAGCCCCAGCATTTT. Encoded protein: CASSQEWRGNQPQHF.

The chain joins TRBV2 to TRBJ1-5; possibly TRBD1 for D (5 bases). V was pared by 7 bases and J by 5 bases, with 15 bases between. This CDR3 is 14 amino acids long. Germline V gene lookup returns CDR1 SNHLY and CDR2 FYNNEI. CDR3 DNA sequence: TGTGCCAGCACCCCGGACACCGTTGATCAGCCCCAGCATTTT. Amino acids: CASTPDTVDQPQHF.

This clone was observed a single time. In nucleotides, the CDR3 is TGTGCCAGCAGTGAAGCGGGACAGATCTATGGCTACACCTTC. It encodes CASSEAGQIYGYTF. V is TRBV6-1 and J is TRBJ1-2; 7 bases are a match to TRBD1. Looked up from germline, CDR1 is MNHNS and CDR2 is SASEGT. V gave up 0 bases and J gave up 4 bases; unmatched junction bases: 2. The CDR3 consists of 14 residues.

V is TRBV14 and J is TRBJ2-1, with 13 nucleotides matching TRBD2. This CDR3 region has 16 residues. The ends lost 2 bases at V and 6 bases at J; junction bases unmatched: 4. Germline V lookup: CDR1 SGHDN, CDR2 FVKESK. In DNA, the CDR3 is TGTGCCAGCAGCCAAATACTAGCGGGGGGGCCCAATGAGCAGTTCTTC. Its protein product is CASSQILAGGPNEQFF.

The V call is TRBV11-2, the J call TRBJ2-7, with D unresolved. This CDR3 is 13 amino acids long. V dropped 6 bases and J dropped 3 bases, with 12 bases sitting between them. Germline V gives CDR1 SGHAT, CDR2 FQNNGV. CDR3 DNA: TGTGCCAGCAGATACTTAGTCGGCTACGAGCAGTACTTC. Its translation is CASRYLVGYEQYF.

The J gene is TRBJ2-5, the V gene TRBV14; 10 bases align to TRBD1. The CDR3 runs to 19 residues. Germline-derived CDR1 and CDR2 are SGHDN and FVKESK. V lost 1 base and J lost 1; bases outside the gene matches: 12. Written as DNA, the CDR3 is TGTGCCAGCAGCCAAGCGAGTGGGGCGACAGGGGGCGGCCAAGAGACCCAGTACTTC. This sequence encodes CASSQASGATGGGQETQYF.

The genes are TRBV27 and TRBJ1-3, with unresolved D. CDR1 is MNHEY, CDR2 SMNVEV, per germline (reference sequence). Deletions cut 6 bases from V and 2 bases from J, with 14 bases between. The CDR3 is 15 residues long. The CDR3 bases are TGTGCCAGCAGCCGGATGGGAGTTCCTGGAAACACCATATATTTT. Translation gives CASSRMGVPGNTIYF.

This clone was seen a handful of times. The chain joins TRBV28 to TRBJ1-5; 8 nucleotides match TRBD1. This CDR3 has 13 amino acids. The V gene's germline CDR1 is MDHEN and CDR2 SYDVKM. V lost 6 bases and J lost 6; bases outside the gene matches: 4. Written as DNA, the CDR3 is TGTGCCAGCAGAGCGCAGGGGGCTCAGCCCCAGCATTTT. It yields the protein CASRAQGAQPQHF.

The chain combines TRBV29-1 with TRBJ2-7; 9 bases fit TRBD1. CDR3 length: 14 residues. V lost 3 bases to trimming and J lost 3 bases; unmatched junction nucleotides: 6. CDR1 and CDR2 (germline): SQVTM, ANQGSEA. Here the CDR3 reads CSVEDGQGIYEQYF. CDR3 DNA sequence: TGCAGCGTTGAGGATGGACAGGGGATCTACGAGCAGTACTTC.

This clone appeared a single time. The chain carries TRBV6-5 and TRBJ1-1, with 7 bases fitting TRBD1. The V gene's germline CDR1 is MNHEY and CDR2 SVGAGI. Unmatched junction bases numbered 6, after V lost 2 bases and J lost 3 bases. The CDR3 is 15 amino acids. The DNA of the CDR3 is TGTGCCAGCAGTTACAGGGCAGGGGGGTACACTGAAGCTTTCTTT. Amino acids: CASSYRAGGYTEAFF.

The rearrangement uses TRBV30 and TRBJ1-6; D is uncertain. CDR1 and CDR2 from the germline V gene are GTSNPN and SVGIG (reference sequence). Trimming removed 0 bases at V and 9 bases at J, with 12 bases between. The CDR3 is made up of 14 amino acids. As DNA, the CDR3 is TGTGCCTGGAGTGTACCGGGGTTTGGTTCACCCCTCCACTTT. This translates into CAWSVPGFGSPLHF.

The CDR3 here is CASSLEGFGLADTQYF. CDR3 bases: TGTGCCAGCAGCTTAGAGGGGTTTGGGTTGGCAGATACGCAGTATTTT. The chain couples TRBV11-1 to TRBJ2-3; D is perhaps TRBD1 (5 bases). The germline V gene encodes CDR1 SGHAT and CDR2 FQDESV (reference sequence). The CDR3 is 16 amino acids. V lost 1 base and J 4 bases, leaving 15 bases between the germline ends. Filled out from reference TRBV11-1 and TRBJ2-3, the complete variable domain reads EAEVAQSPRYKITEKSQAVAFWCDPISGHATLYWYRQILGQGPELLVQFQDESVVDDSQLPKDRFSAERLKGVDSTLKIQPAELGDSAMYLCASSLEGFGLADTQYFGPGTRLTVL.

J is TRBJ1-1 and V is TRBV28, with D perhaps matching TRBD1 (6 bases). Deletions cut 2 bases from V and 0 bases from J, with 13 bases between. The CDR3 consists of 16 residues. Germline-derived CDR1 and CDR2 are MDHEN and SYDVKM. CDR3 region: CASSLTLDRMNTEAFF. In DNA form, the CDR3 reads TGTGCCAGCAGTTTAACCTTAGACAGGATGAACACTGAAGCTTTCTTT.

The table lists this clone with a count of one. V gene TRBV11-2 combines with J gene TRBJ2-5; possibly TRBD1 for D (6 bases). The V gene lost 8 bases and the J gene lost 5 bases, with 15 bases spanning the gap. This CDR3 comprises 13 residues. Germline V gives CDR1 SGHAT, CDR2 FQNNGV. CDR3 amino acids: CASGMGAGETQYF. For the CDR3, the DNA is TGTGCCAGCGGGATGGGGGCCGGGGAGACCCAGTACTTC.

V gene TRBV15 combines with J gene TRBJ2-7; D not resolved. The CDR3 runs 14 residues. The germline gives CDR1 LNHNV, CDR2 YYDKDF (reference sequence). V lost 0 bases to trimming and J lost 5 bases, with 11 bases between them. This CDR3 is CATSRDRASHEQYF. CDR3 bases: TGTGCCACCAGCAGAGATCGCGCTTCCCACGAGCAGTACTTC.

This rearrangement joins TRBV30 to TRBJ2-7, with a weak D call TRBD1 (5 bases). Germline values: CDR1 GTSNPN, CDR2 SVGIG (reference sequence). Trimming took 3 bases from V and 5 from J, leaving 17 bases between them. The CDR3 length is 14 residues. This CDR3 is CAWSPFSGLDEQYF. Written as DNA, the CDR3 is TGTGCCTGGAGCCCGTTCTCAGGGTTGGACGAGCAGTACTTC.

The J gene is TRBJ2-1, the V gene TRBV9; 9 nucleotides agree with TRBD2. CDR3 length: 17 residues. Germline trimming cut 1 base from V and 4 bases from J; bases unmatched to any gene: 9. CDR1 is SGDLS and CDR2 is YYNGEE in the germline V gene. CDR3 amino acids: CASSVSLWAGGYNEQFF. The CDR3 DNA reads TGTGCCAGCAGCGTATCTCTTTGGGCGGGAGGGTACAATGAGCAGTTCTTC.

The chain carries TRBV5-1 and TRBJ2-3; 8 positions match TRBD2. The V gene end was trimmed by 3 bases and the J gene end by 2 bases; junction bases not matched to a gene: 5. Germline V gene lookup returns CDR1 SGHRS and CDR2 YFSETQ. This CDR3 region has 15 residues. CDR3: CASSYGSGDTDTQYF. DNA for the CDR3: TGCGCCAGCAGCTACGGTAGCGGGGACACAGATACGCAGTATTTT.

The V gene is TRBV19, the J gene TRBJ1-5; D is perhaps TRBD1 (6 bases). This CDR3 is built from 12 residues. CDR1 is LNHDA and CDR2 is SQIVND in the germline V gene (reference sequence). The V end was cut by 7 bases, the J end by 7 bases, with 11 bases between. CDR3 protein: CASNAGVQPQHF. In DNA, the CDR3 is TGTGCCAGTAACGCAGGGGTACAGCCCCAGCATTTT.

The rearrangement joins TRBV7-2 to TRBJ2-2; perhaps TRBD1 as D (5 bases). Trimming removed 0 bases at V and 7 bases at J, with 15 bases between. The germline gives CDR1 SGHTA, CDR2 FQGNSA. The CDR3 runs to 16 residues. The chain's CDR3 is CASSLARLGQGGELFF. CDR3 DNA: TGTGCCAGCAGCTTAGCCCGCTTAGGGCAGGGCGGGGAGCTGTTTTTT.

This chain uses TRBV25-1 with TRBJ1-1; 7 bases fit TRBD1. This CDR3 is 17 amino acids long. Per the germline V gene, CDR1 is MGHDK and CDR2 is SYGVNS. With 1 base clipped from V and 4 bases from J, the junction kept 12 bases outside the gene matches. The CDR3 sequence: CASSEWAEGAVGTEAFF. The DNA for the CDR3 is TGTGCCAGCAGTGAATGGGCGGAGGGGGCGGTTGGCACTGAAGCTTTCTTT. Using reference TRBV25-1 and TRBJ1-1 for the parts outside the CDR3, the full variable domain is EADIYQTPRYLVIGTGKKITLECSQTMGHDKMYWYQQDPGMELHLIHYSYGVNSTEKGDLSSESTVSRIRTEHFPLTLESARPSHTSQYLCASSEWAEGAVGTEAFFGQGTRLTVV.

This clone was detected only once. The J gene is TRBJ2-1, the V gene TRBV6-2 or TRBV6-3, with 8 nucleotides matching TRBD1. The V segment lost 2 bases and the J segment 8 bases; nucleotides outside the gene matches: 20. Germline CDR1 is MNHEY and CDR2 is SVGEGT. The CDR3 runs to 19 residues. CDR3 coding DNA: TGTGCCAGCAGTTACGATTCTTGGTCTCCAGGGGGCGCTGGGGATGAGCAGTTCTTC. It specifies CASSYDSWSPGGAGDEQFF.

This clone is a singleton in its sample. This chain joins TRBV29-1 and TRBJ2-1; 11 positions match TRBD2. V lost 0 bases to trimming and J lost 9 bases; unmatched junction nucleotides: 7. This CDR3 is built from 15 residues. Germline CDR1 SQVTM, CDR2 ANQGSEA. Here the CDR3 DNA reads TGCAGCGTTGAAGAGGCTAGCGGGAGGATGGGTGAGCAGTTCTTC. Its protein is CSVEEASGRMGEQFF.

This clone was counted a single time. V is TRBV19 and J is TRBJ1-5, with unresolved D. Looked up from germline, CDR1 is LNHDA and CDR2 is SQIVND (reference sequence). V lost 9 bases to trimming and J lost 4 bases, with 19 bases between them. The CDR3 loop spans 15 amino acids. CDR3 bases: TGTGCCAGCAGAAAGGCGGGATCGGGAAATCAGCCCCAGCATTTT. Translation gives CASRKAGSGNQPQHF.

J is TRBJ2-7 and V is TRBV5-1, with TRBD2 as a possible D gene (5 bases). Trimming stripped 5 bases from V and 2 bases from J, with 11 bases between. The CDR3 loop spans 13 amino acids. CDR1 and CDR2 (germline): SGHRS, YFSETQ. CDR3 coding DNA: TGCGCCAGCAGTCGGGGAGAGACCTACGAGCAGTACTTC. This codes for CASSRGETYEQYF.

This clone was observed once. The chain joins TRBV19 to TRBJ1-1; D is perhaps TRBD1 (5 bases). Germline values: CDR1 LNHDA, CDR2 SQIVND (reference sequence). The CDR3 runs to 13 residues. Trimming took 8 bases from V and 3 from J, leaving 13 bases between them. CDR3 residues: CASGTGGYTEAFF. In DNA form, the CDR3 reads TGTGCCAGTGGGACGGGAGGGTACACTGAAGCTTTCTTT.

J is TRBJ1-1 and V is TRBV29-1; D is unclear. Per the germline V gene, CDR1 is SQVTM and CDR2 is ANQGSEA. Trimming removed 7 bases from V and 1 base from J, with 4 bases in between. This CDR3 contains 10 residues. The CDR3: CSGANTEAFF. CDR3 bases: TGCAGCGGGGCGAACACTGAAGCTTTCTTT. The full variable domain, its missing parts supplied by reference TRBV29-1 and TRBJ1-1, is SAVISQKPSRDICQRGTSLTIQCQVDSQVTMMFWYRQQPGQSLTLIATANQGSEATYESGFVIDKFPISRPNLTFSTLTVSNMSPEDSSIYLCSGANTEAFFGQGTRLTVV.

The rearrangement uses TRBV5-1 and TRBJ2-3; perhaps TRBD2 as D (5 bases). The germline V and J ends were trimmed by 0 bases and 6 bases, with 14 bases remaining between them. Looked up from germline, CDR1 is SGHRS and CDR2 is YFSETQ. The length of the CDR3 is 15 residues. CDR3 region: CASSLAGFTGDTQYF. In nucleotides, the CDR3 is TGCGCCAGCAGCTTGGCCGGGTTCACGGGGGATACGCAGTATTTT.

This clone occurred once. The chain combines TRBV30 with TRBJ2-2; 7 bases are shared with TRBD2. Trimming took 3 bases from V and 6 from J; bases not matched to a gene: 4. CDR1 is GTSNPN and CDR2 is SVGIG in the germline V gene (reference sequence). The CDR3 contains 13 residues. CDR3 in amino acids: CAWSGLVAGELFF. The DNA for the CDR3 is TGTGCCTGGAGCGGACTAGTTGCCGGGGAGCTGTTTTTT.

Details on this clone: The sample carries other DNA sequences with the same CDR3. The chain employs TRBV10-3 and TRBJ1-6; D may be TRBD1 (5 bases). Trimming took 2 bases from V and 10 from J, leaving 18 bases between them. This CDR3 spans 16 amino acids. Germline CDR1 ENHRY, CDR2 SYGVKD. The CDR3 bases are TGTGCCATCAGTGAGCTGGTGGGGCAGGGAACCTCACCCCTCCACTTT. Its translation: CAISELVGQGTSPLHF.

The chain has TRBV28 and TRBJ2-7; 9 bases are shared with TRBD1. CDR1 and CDR2 (germline): MDHEN, SYDVKM. This CDR3 contains 14 residues. V lost 7 bases to trimming and J lost 2 bases; unmatched junction nucleotides: 6. CDR3 DNA: TGTGCCAGCACCAGGACAGGGGCCCCCTACGAGCAGTACTTC. The encoded protein is CASTRTGAPYEQYF.

The chain has TRBV19 and TRBJ2-1; 7 nucleotides align to TRBD1. This CDR3 is 15 amino acids long. Germline V gene sequence: CDR1 LNHDA, CDR2 SQIVND (reference sequence). V shed 2 bases and J 7 bases; nucleotides not matched to a gene: 8. CDR3 bases: TGTGCCAGTAGTATACAGGGGGTACTTTTGAATGAGCAGTTCTTC. It translates to CASSIQGVLLNEQFF.